Below are 27 T cell receptor beta chains sequenced from a single sample in a study of T cells in Graves' hyperthyroidism and ophthalmopathy. There were TCR beta CDR3 regions amplified from RNA transcripts. First-round RT-PCR of the TCR CDR3 relied on the HTBI primer set. TCRdb used MiXCR to reprocess the multiplex PCR reads, holding one entry per CDR3 protein. The sample lists 490,000 or so distinct CDR3 sequences; approximately 22% were seen once. The sequenced sample consisted of blood. The source of these receptors is a woman between 65 and 79 years old with Graves' ophthalmopathy.

The chain employs TRBV2 and TRBJ1-6, with 7 bases fitting TRBD1. Germline V gene sequence: CDR1 SNHLY, CDR2 FYNNEI. The V and J ends lost 7 bases and 7 bases, in that order; junction bases with no gene match: 10. CDR3 length equals 15 residues. For the CDR3, the DNA is TGTGCCAGCAAAGCTCCCCGGGACAGAAATTCACCCCTCCACTTT. It yields the protein CASKAPRDRNSPLHF.

This clonotype was observed at least ten times. The chain carries TRBV12-3 or TRBV12-4 and TRBJ2-7, with TRBD2 identical over 7 bases. V gave up 6 bases and J gave up 4 bases; unmatched junction bases: 6. The CDR3 totals 13 residues. The CDR3 region is CASSKTSKYEQYF. As DNA, the CDR3 is TGTGCCAGCAGCAAGACTAGCAAATACGAGCAGTACTTC.

This clonotype occurred many times. This chain uses TRBV20-1 with TRBJ2-3; D gene unclear. This CDR3 has 12 residues. Germline V CDR1 and CDR2: DFQATT, SNEGSKA (reference sequence). V lost 6 bases and J lost 3, with 10 bases in between. CDR3 protein: CSAPTKTDTQYF. CDR3 sequence (DNA): TGCAGTGCCCCGACAAAAACAGATACGCAGTATTTT.

The chain carries TRBV5-1 and TRBJ1-3, with a possible D match to TRBD1 (6 bases). Germline CDR1 SGHRS, CDR2 YFSETQ. Trimming cost V 4 bases and J 3 bases, with 11 bases left between them. This CDR3 has 14 residues. Here the CDR3 reads CASSKGQDGNTIYF. CDR3 coding DNA: TGCGCCAGCAGCAAGGGACAAGATGGAAACACCATATATTTT.

This clonotype was observed many times. The J gene is TRBJ1-2, the V gene TRBV10-3; the match to TRBD1 covers 7 bases. The V gene end was trimmed by 2 bases and the J gene end by 5 bases; junction bases not matched to a gene: 5. The CDR3 has 14 residues. CDR1 is ENHRY and CDR2 is SYGVKD in the germline V gene. CDR3 region: CAISEPPGGYGYTF. In DNA, the CDR3 is TGTGCCATCAGTGAGCCCCCAGGGGGTTATGGCTACACCTTC.

The genes are TRBV5-1 and TRBJ1-1, with D maybe TRBD1 (6 bases). Germline CDR1 and CDR2: SGHRS and YFSETQ. The CDR3 is made up of 16 amino acids. V was clipped by 2 bases and J by 4 bases, with 18 bases between them. The DNA of the CDR3 is TGCGCCAGCAGCTTTAAACCGGGACAAGTGGGCACTGAAGCTTTCTTT. Translation: CASSFKPGQVGTEAFF.

This chain links TRBV5-1 with TRBJ1-1; a possible D gene is TRBD1 (5 bases). Per germline, CDR1 SGHRS and CDR2 YFSETQ. V gave up 0 bases and J gave up 4 bases, with 13 bases separating them. The CDR3 extends over 15 amino acids. This CDR3 reads CASSLVGRVVTEAFF. The CDR3 region has the DNA TGCGCCAGCAGCTTGGTGGGCAGGGTTGTCACTGAAGCTTTCTTT.

Only a few counts were recorded for this clonotype. The V and J genes are TRBV20-1 and TRBJ1-2; weak D call: TRBD1 (5 bases). The V end lost 1 base, the J end lost 6 bases, and 15 bases lay between the germline ends. This CDR3 contains 14 residues. Germline V lookup: CDR1 DFQATT, CDR2 SNEGSKA (reference sequence). CDR3 in amino acids: CSARVGDVIDGYTF. CDR3 nucleotides: TGCAGTGCTAGAGTGGGGGATGTGATAGATGGCTACACCTTC.

This chain links TRBV10-2 with TRBJ2-1; D possibly matches TRBD1 or TRBD2 (7 bases each). The CDR3 runs to 13 residues. Germline CDR1 reads WSHSY; CDR2 reads SAAADI. Trimming left V 8 bases short and J 4 bases short, with 12 bases between. CDR3 residues: CASGQGGYNEQFF. DNA of the CDR3: TGCGCCAGCGGGCAGGGGGGGTACAATGAGCAGTTCTTC.

The V and J genes are TRBV10-3 and TRBJ1-1; 9 positions match TRBD1. The germline gives CDR1 ENHRY, CDR2 SYGVKD. The CDR3 runs to 15 residues. V was pared by 5 bases and J by 5 bases, with 9 bases of the junction left unmatched. In DNA form, the CDR3 reads TGTGCCATCAGTAATGGACAGGGGATAGGAACTGAAGCTTTCTTT. Translated, it gives CAISNGQGIGTEAFF.

CDR3 amino acids: CASSFVAGPNEKLFF. The CDR3 coding sequence is TGTGCCAGCAGCTTTGTGGCAGGACCTAATGAAAAACTGTTTTTT. The chain has TRBV13 and TRBJ1-4; no definite D call. Trimming cost V 3 bases and J 3 bases, with 11 bases left between them. CDR3 length equals 15 residues. CDR1 and CDR2 (germline): PRHDT, FYEKMQ (reference sequence). The full variable domain, its missing parts supplied by reference TRBV13 and TRBJ1-4, is AAGVIQSPRHLIKEKRETATLKCYPIPRHDTVYWYQQGPGQDPQFLISFYEKMQSDKGSIPDRFSAQQFSDYHSELNMSSLELGDSALYFCASSFVAGPNEKLFFGSGTQLSVL.

The chain uses TRBV5-1 and TRBJ2-7; 12 bases fit TRBD2. This CDR3 region has 18 residues. CDR1 and CDR2 from the germline V gene are SGHRS and YFSETQ. V trimming: 0 bases; J trimming: 5 bases; junction bases outside the gene matches: 12. CDR3 nucleotides: TGCGCCAGCAGCTTGGAGCCTAGCGGGAGGGCCAGGACCCACGAGCAGTACTTC. Encoded protein: CASSLEPSGRARTHEQYF.

This chain connects TRBV20-1 to TRBJ1-5; tentatively, D is TRBD1 (5 bases). The CDR3 runs to 14 residues. Trimming left V 5 bases short and J 0 bases short, with 11 bases between. Germline V CDR1 and CDR2: DFQATT, SNEGSKA (reference sequence). CDR3 sequence reads: CSAPPGSSNQPQHF. The CDR3 DNA reads TGCAGTGCTCCACCAGGGAGTAGCAATCAGCCCCAGCATTTT.

This rearrangement joins TRBV20-1 to TRBJ2-1; 12 bases match TRBD2. Germline V gives CDR1 DFQATT, CDR2 SNEGSKA (reference sequence). The length of the CDR3 is 15 residues. With 1 base clipped from V and 4 bases from J, the junction kept 2 bases outside the gene matches. The CDR3 loop is CSARALAGGYNEQFF. CDR3 nucleotide sequence: TGCAGTGCTAGAGCCCTAGCGGGAGGGTACAATGAGCAGTTCTTC.

In its sample, this clonotype was seen a few times. The chain carries TRBV19 and TRBJ1-1; the D gene is possibly TRBD1 (6 bases). The CDR3 runs 13 residues. V was shortened by 2 bases and J by 4 bases, with 8 bases between the two germline ends. Looked up from germline, CDR1 is LNHDA and CDR2 is SQIVND (reference sequence). CDR3 region: CASSITQGTEAFF. CDR3 coding DNA: TGTGCCAGTAGTATAACACAGGGCACTGAAGCTTTCTTT.

The chain's CDR3 is CASSVTSYVTQYF. The CDR3 nucleotides read TGCGCCAGCAGCGTGACCAGCTATGTGACCCAGTACTTC. The gene calls are TRBV5-1 and TRBJ2-5; unclear D gene. CDR3 length: 13 amino acids. Trimming cost V 4 bases and J 7 bases, with 14 bases left between them. Germline V gene lookup returns CDR1 SGHRS and CDR2 YFSETQ.

The J gene is TRBJ1-2, the V gene TRBV4-3; D might be TRBD1 (5 bases). The CDR3 length is 14 residues. Germline-derived CDR1 and CDR2 are LGHNA and YSLEER. V lost 0 bases and J lost 4, with 9 bases in between. The CDR3 region has the DNA TGCGCCAGCAGCCAAGATAGCGACAGCTATGGCTACACCTTC. Its protein is CASSQDSDSYGYTF.

The CDR3 region has the DNA TGCAGTGCTAGGGCGGGCGGGGACCCCACCGGGGAGCTGTTTTTT. This codes for CSARAGGDPTGELFF. The chain recombines TRBV20-1 with TRBJ2-2, with D possibly matching TRBD2 (6 bases). Trimming pared 3 bases from V and 4 bases from J, leaving 15 bases between. The germline CDR1 and CDR2 sequences are DFQATT and SNEGSKA (reference sequence). The length of the CDR3 is 15 residues.

This clonotype was observed a handful of times. The J gene is TRBJ2-7, the V gene TRBV7-2; 9 positions match TRBD1. The CDR3 covers 15 residues. The junction had 6 bases not matched to a gene; V was cut back by 5 bases and J by 1 base. Germline lookup yields CDR1 SGHTA and CDR2 FQGNSA. The CDR3 region has the DNA TGTGCCAGCAGCCCCTACAGGGGGCAGTCCTACGAGCAGTACTTC. It specifies CASSPYRGQSYEQYF.

The gene calls are TRBV24-1 and TRBJ2-5, with 10 bases aligning to TRBD1. CDR3 length equals 17 residues. V gave up 1 base and J gave up 4 bases; unmatched junction bases: 8. Germline values: CDR1 KGHDR, CDR2 SFDVKD. The CDR3: CATSDFVGTGASETQYF. The CDR3 nucleotides read TGTGCCACCAGTGATTTTGTTGGGACAGGGGCTTCAGAGACCCAGTACTTC.

V is TRBV20-1 and J is TRBJ2-3; TRBD1 agrees at 9 bases. Trimming took 6 bases from V and 2 from J; bases not matched to a gene: 6. The CDR3 has 14 residues. CDR1 and CDR2 from the germline V gene are DFQATT and SNEGSKA (reference sequence). For the CDR3, the DNA is TGCAGTGCCCCACAGGGGGCCCTCACAGATACGCAGTATTTT. Its protein is CSAPQGALTDTQYF.

The chain is built from TRBV7-6 and TRBJ2-2; D is possibly TRBD1 or TRBD2 (5 bases each). Germline CDR1 and CDR2: SGHVS and FNYEAQ. Trimming removed 0 bases at V and 1 base at J, with 12 bases between. The CDR3 totals 17 residues. CDR3 amino acids: CASSLARGVGNTGELFF. The CDR3 nucleotides read TGTGCCAGCAGCTTAGCGCGAGGGGTTGGGAACACCGGGGAGCTGTTTTTT.

The J gene is TRBJ2-4, the V gene TRBV6-2 or TRBV6-3, with 11 positions matching TRBD2. The trim removed 4 bases at V and 3 bases at J, leaving 8 bases unmatched. CDR1 and CDR2 (germline): MNHEY, SVGEGT. This CDR3 is built from 17 residues. Here the CDR3 DNA reads TGTGCCAGCAGTTCGACTAGCGGGGACGGGGGCAAAAACATTCAGTACTTC. Protein sequence: CASSSTSGDGGKNIQYF.

The chain carries TRBV9 and TRBJ1-2, with D unresolved. This CDR3 region has 14 residues. The V gene lost 4 bases and the J gene lost 4 bases, with 14 bases spanning the gap. Germline CDR1 is SGDLS and CDR2 is YYNGEE. CDR3 sequence reads: CASSHGPEGYGYTF. The CDR3 region has the DNA TGTGCCAGCAGCCACGGCCCTGAAGGCTATGGCTACACCTTC.

This clonotype has more than one count but fewer than ten. The chain couples TRBV19 to TRBJ2-4; the match to TRBD1 covers 7 bases. The length of the CDR3 is 15 residues. J gave up 0 bases and V 5 bases, and 4 bases lay outside the gene matches. Per germline, CDR1 LNHDA and CDR2 SQIVND (reference sequence). In DNA, the CDR3 is TGTGCCAGTAGTGAGACAGGGAGAGCCAAAAACATTCAGTACTTC. This gives the protein CASSETGRAKNIQYF.

This clonotype was picked up many times. Here the CDR3 reads CASSTLGTSGYTF. The DNA of the CDR3 is TGTGCCAGCAGTACCTTGGGAACGAGTGGCTACACCTTC. The chain carries TRBV28 and TRBJ1-2; D gene uncertain. V was cut by 5 bases and J by 7 bases, with 14 bases left in between. The CDR3 has 13 amino acids. Germline CDR1 and CDR2: MDHEN and SYDVKM.

V gene TRBV28 combines with J gene TRBJ2-7, with unresolved D. The germline CDR1 and CDR2 sequences are MDHEN and SYDVKM. V was cut by 4 bases and J by 2 bases, with 15 bases left in between. The CDR3 is 15 amino acids. CDR3 amino acids: CASSSRLSPPYEQYF. DNA for the CDR3: TGTGCCAGCAGTTCCCGTCTTAGTCCCCCCTACGAGCAGTACTTC.